This TCR beta chain was identified in a study of T-cell memory formation after mild COVID-19. Study as a whole: Clusters were largely donor specific. Study-wide points: Later expanders leaned toward CD4+, whereas clones contracting from day 15 to 85 were balanced CD4/CD8. A subset of responding clones appeared in pre-infection memory, suggesting cross-reactive memory joined.

The sample holds one count of this clonotype. Its target is not known. TCRdb re-analysed the 5' RACE reads in MiXCR, keeping a single row per CDR3 protein. Of hundreds of thousands of distinct CDR3 sequences listed, 15% are singletons. Input material: PBMCs or a T cell subset sorted from them (not recorded which). The TCR sequence derives from a man younger than 30 who had mild COVID-19 (a few samples of this study predate the infection). Cell type and time point are not known.

For the CDR3, the DNA is TGCAGTGCCCCAGACAGGGATAGCACAGATACGCAGTATTTT. It specifies CSAPDRDSTDTQYF. The rearrangement uses TRBV20-1 and TRBJ2-3; 7 bases are a match to TRBD1. V lost 6 bases and J lost 0; bases outside the gene matches: 6. The CDR3 loop spans 14 amino acids. CDR1 is DFQATT and CDR2 is SNEGSKA in the germline V gene (reference sequence).